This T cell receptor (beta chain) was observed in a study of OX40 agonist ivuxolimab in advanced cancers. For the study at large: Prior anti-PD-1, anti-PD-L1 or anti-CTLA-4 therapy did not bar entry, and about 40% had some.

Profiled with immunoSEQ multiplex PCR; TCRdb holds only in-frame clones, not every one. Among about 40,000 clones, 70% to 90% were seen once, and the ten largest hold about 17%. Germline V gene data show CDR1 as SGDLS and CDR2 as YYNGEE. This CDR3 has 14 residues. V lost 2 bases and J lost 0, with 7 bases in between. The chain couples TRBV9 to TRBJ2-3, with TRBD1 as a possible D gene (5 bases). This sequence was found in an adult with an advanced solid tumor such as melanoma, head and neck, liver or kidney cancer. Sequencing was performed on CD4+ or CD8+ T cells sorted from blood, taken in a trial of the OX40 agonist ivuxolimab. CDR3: CASSVAGSTDTQYF. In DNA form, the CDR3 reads TGTGCCAGCAGCGTTGCAGGGAGCACAGATACGCAGTATTTT.